This T cell receptor beta chain stems from a study of early T cells in non-severe SARS-CoV-2 infection. Overall study context: Alpha and beta chains were unpaired, from unsorted whole-blood bulk RNA.

Study-wide points: Anti-spike CD8 responses were favored in VDJdb matching, and private and CD4 specificities were missed.

This clonotype was seen repeatedly, ten times or more. Antigen unknown. Individual cDNA molecules were tagged with unique molecular identifiers, the study reported. TCRdb redid the calling of the 5' RACE reads with MiXCR, one entry per CDR3 protein. Among about 110,000 distinct CDR3 sequences, approximately 12% were seen once, and the ten largest hold about 7.6%. The CDR3 contains 14 residues. Between the trimmed V and J ends, which lost 2 bases and 6 bases, there was a span of 10 bases. Per the germline V gene, CDR1 is PRHDT and CDR2 is FYEKMQ (reference sequence). The rearrangement links TRBV13 to TRBJ2-2; either TRBD1 or TRBD2 may supply D (5 bases each). Material: whole blood. This receptor was obtained from an adult who was a healthcare worker with PCR-confirmed SARS-CoV-2 infection or an uninfected control (not recorded which). The CDR3 loop reads CASSLRRESGELFF. CDR3 bases: TGTGCCAGCAGCTTACGCAGGGAGTCCGGGGAGCTGTTTTTT.